These T cell receptor beta chains were read from a single sample in a study of CD8 T cells in Susac syndrome. TCRdb analysed the immunoSEQ multiplex PCR reads with MiXCR anew, one entry per CDR3 protein. The table has some 300,000 distinct CDR3 sequences, roughly 85% seen once. The source material was CD8+ T cells from PBMCs. Receptors were obtained from a human donor with multiple sclerosis. Each CDR3 is given with its conserved first and last residue. A D gene is named only where the DNA matches it firmly. Some rows have no size entry. The others give once, few or many, or a class for an expanded clone.

TRBJ2-7 | . | . | TRBV6-2/TRBV6-3 | TGTGCCAGCAGTTACGTCGGCAGAACCTACGAGCAGTACTTC | CASSYVGRTYEQYF
TRBJ2-5 | TRBD2 | . | TRBV28 | TGTGCCAGCAAGGAAGGACTAGCGGAGGCGGGAGTGCACTTC | CASKEGLAEAGVHF
TRBJ1-5 | . | . | TRBV20-1 | TGCAGTGCTAGGAACGGGGGCAATCAGCCCCAGCATTTT | CSARNGGNQPQHF
TRBJ1-5 | . | . | TRBV7-2 | TGTGCCAGCAGCTTAAGGGGTATAGTTCGCAGTCAGCCCCAGCATTTT | CASSLRGIVRSQPQHF
TRBJ1-4 | . | . | TRBV19 | TGTGCCAGTAGTATTTGGGGTGAAAAACTGTTTTTT | CASSIWGEKLFF
TRBJ2-7 | TRBD2 | . | TRBV11-2 | TGTGCCAGCAGCTTAGTTCCGGGAGGGCCGAACGAGCAGTACTTC | CASSLVPGGPNEQYF
TRBJ1-1 | . | . | TRBV30 | TGTGCGGGCAGGGGGAACACTGAAGCTTTCTTT | CAGRGNTEAFF
TRBJ1-1 | TRBD1 | . | TRBV19 | TGTGCCAGTACCGGACAGGGATACACTGAAGCTTTCTTT | CASTGQGYTEAFF
TRBJ2-1 | TRBD2 | . | TRBV19 | TGTGCCAGTAGCACACGTCGGAGCGGGAGTTATAATGAGCAGTTCTTC | CASSTRRSGSYNEQFF
TRBJ2-7 | TRBD1 | . | TRBV5-4 | TGTGCCAGCAGCTGGGGACAGGGTGGCGAGCAGTACTTC | CASSWGQGGEQYF
TRBJ2-1 | TRBD2 | . | TRBV7-9 | TGTGCCAGCAGCGCCGGACTAGCGGGAGGCGAGGAGCAGTTCTTC | CASSAGLAGGEEQFF
TRBJ2-1 | . | . | TRBV24-1 | TGTGCCACCAGTGATTTGCCGGACAGTAGCTACAATGAGCAGTTCTTC | CATSDLPDSSYNEQFF
TRBJ2-6 | . | . | TRBV27 | TGTGCCAGCAGTTTATCGGGCAACGTCCTGACTTTC | CASSLSGNVLTF
TRBJ2-5 | . | . | TRBV13 | TGTGCCAGCAGCTTCTGGTCCCAGCGGGCAGCCCAAGAGACCCAGTACTTC | CASSFWSQRAAQETQYF
TRBJ2-5 | . | . | TRBV28 | TGTGCCAGCAGTTCGTGGACAATTCAAGAGACCCAGTACTTC | CASSSWTIQETQYF
TRBJ1-4 | . | . | TRBV6-6 | TGTGCCAGCAGTTTTCGTATGGCTACCGTGGGGGAAAAACTGTTTTTT | CASSFRMATVGEKLFF
TRBJ2-3 | TRBD1 | . | TRBV28 | TGTGCCAGCAGTTCAAACAGGGGTGGCACAGATACGCAGTATTTT | CASSSNRGGTDTQYF
TRBJ1-2 | . | . | TRBV27 | TGTGCCAGCAGTTCCCGCGATTATGGCTACACCTTC | CASSSRDYGYTF
TRBJ1-5 | . | . | TRBV20-1 | TGCAGTGCCATGAGGGTGACAGGCGATCAGCCCCAGCATTTT | CSAMRVTGDQPQHF
TRBJ2-3 | TRBD2 | . | TRBV30 | TGTGCCCAACTAGCGGGAGCCAGCCATAGCACAGATACGCAGTATTTT | CAQLAGASHSTDTQYF
TRBJ1-5 | TRBD1 | few | TRBV27 | TGTGCCAGCAGTATTGGACAGGCGAATCAGCCCCAGCATTTT | CASSIGQANQPQHF
TRBJ2-1 | TRBD2 | . | TRBV5-6 | TGTGCCAGCAGCTTTCCTACTAGCGCTTATTTATACAATGAGCAGTTCTTC | CASSFPTSAYLYNEQFF
TRBJ2-7 | . | . | TRBV7-8 | TGTGCCAGCAGCTTAGAAATGGGCAGCTCCTACGAGCAGTACTTC | CASSLEMGSSYEQYF
TRBJ2-4 | . | . | TRBV5-4 | TGTGCCAGCTCGGACTTACTAGCCAAAAACATTCAGTACTTC | CASSDLLAKNIQYF
TRBJ1-2 | . | . | TRBV10-3 | TGTGCCATCAGTGAGTCCTTGTGGAGGGGAGTATATGGCTACACCTTC | CAISESLWRGVYGYTF
TRBJ2-7 | TRBD2 | . | TRBV20-1 | TGCAGTGCTAGCCTTACGGGCCTAGCGGGATACGAGCAGTACTTC | CSASLTGLAGYEQYF
TRBJ1-4 | . | . | TRBV7-9 | TGTGCCAGCAGCTTCCCGGACCCATTGGAGGGTGAAGCTAATGAAAAACTGTTTTTT | CASSFPDPLEGEANEKLFF
TRBJ1-1 | TRBD1 | . | TRBV6-5 | TGTGCCAGCAGTTACTCGTTTACAGGGGGGGCTGAAGCTTTCTTT | CASSYSFTGGAEAFF
TRBJ1-1 | . | . | TRBV29-1 | TGCAGCGTTGAAACCCACGAAGCTTTCTTT | CSVETHEAFF
TRBJ2-7 | TRBD1 | few | TRBV4-1 | TGCGCCAGCAGCCAAACGGGACAGGGGTCCTACGAGCAGTACTTC | CASSQTGQGSYEQYF
TRBJ2-1 | . | . | TRBV11-2 | TGTGCCAGCAGCTTAGTCCGGAGTACCATCTACAATGAGCAGTTCTTC | CASSLVRSTIYNEQFF
TRBJ1-2 | TRBD1 | . | TRBV28 | TGTGCCAGCAGTGCCTTAGGGACAGGGGGCGGCTACACCTTC | CASSALGTGGGYTF
TRBJ2-1 | . | . | TRBV20-1 | TGCAGTGCCAACCCCCGGGGCGATGAGCAGTTCTTC | CSANPRGDEQFF
TRBJ2-7 | . | . | TRBV19 | TGTGCCAGTAGTATAGACCGACCGGGGGAGCAGTACTTC | CASSIDRPGEQYF
TRBJ1-2 | TRBD1 | . | TRBV5-4 | TGTGCCAGCAGCTTGCTGACAGGGAGGATGGACGGCTACACCTTC | CASSLLTGRMDGYTF
TRBJ2-1 | . | . | TRBV24-1 | TGTGCCACCAGTGATTATAGGAGCGGCCTCAATGAGCAGTTCTTC | CATSDYRSGLNEQFF
TRBJ2-7 | . | . | TRBV4-3 | TGCGCCAGCAGCCAAACTATCTCCTACGAGCAGTACTTC | CASSQTISYEQYF
TRBJ2-7 | TRBD1 | . | TRBV7-9 | TGTGCCAGCAGCGGGGACAGAGCCTACGAGCAGTACTTC | CASSGDRAYEQYF
TRBJ2-7 | . | few | TRBV20-1 | TGCAGTGCTTCAGAACAAGTGCCCCCCTACGAGCAGTACTTC | CSASEQVPPYEQYF
TRBJ2-1 | . | . | TRBV9 | TGTGCCAGCAGCGCCGGGCCCACAGGGAGAAAGCAGTTCTTC | CASSAGPTGRKQFF
TRBJ2-1 | TRBD2 | . | TRBV5-4 | TGTGCCAGCAGCCTAGGTAGCGGGAGTGGTGTTGAGCAGTTCTTC | CASSLGSGSGVEQFF
TRBJ2-4 | . | . | TRBV4-1 | TGCGCCAGCAGCCAAGATCGACAGGCGGTAGCCAAAAACATTCAGTACTTC | CASSQDRQAVAKNIQYF
TRBJ2-3 | TRBD1 | once | TRBV13 | TGTGCCAGCAGCGTCCGGACAGGGGTCGCAGATACGCAGTATTTT | CASSVRTGVADTQYF
TRBJ2-2 | TRBD2 | . | TRBV11-2 | TGTGCCAGCAGCTTAGCAGGCGGGAGGAGAACCGGGGAGCTGTTTTTT | CASSLAGGRRTGELFF
TRBJ2-4 | TRBD1 | . | TRBV18 | TGTGCCAGCTCACCGCAGACAGGGAAGAACATTCAGTACTTC | CASSPQTGKNIQYF
TRBJ2-1 | . | . | TRBV7-8 | TGTGCCAGCAGCCCCCCGTACCTTGAGCAGTTCTTC | CASSPPYLEQFF
TRBJ2-1 | . | . | TRBV12-3/TRBV12-4 | TGTGCCAACTCCCAGGGGGGTAATAACAATGAGCAGTTCTTC | CANSQGGNNNEQFF
TRBJ1-4 | . | . | TRBV23-1 | TGCGCCAGCAGTCGGCAGTGGCGCGAAAAACTGTTTTTT | CASSRQWREKLFF
TRBJ2-1 | . | . | TRBV30 | TGTGCCTGGAGTGTACCCGCGGGGATTTACAATGAGCAGTTCTTC | CAWSVPAGIYNEQFF
TRBJ2-7 | . | . | TRBV12-3/TRBV12-4 | TGTGCCAGCAGTTTCGGGGGCATCAACGAGCAGTACTTC | CASSFGGINEQYF
TRBJ1-1 | . | . | TRBV6-2/TRBV6-3 | TGTGCCAGCACCTTGCGGGACTTGTTAGTGGAAGCTTTCTTT | CASTLRDLLVEAFF
TRBJ2-6 | TRBD1 | . | TRBV25-1 | TGTGCCAGCACTGACAGGGGTTTCTCTGGGGCCAACGTCCTGACTTTC | CASTDRGFSGANVLTF